The clone carrying this T cell receptor beta chain was observed a handful of times. No antigen is known for it. The sample comes from a study of beta chain features in type 1 diabetes. General study results and limits: Type 1 diabetes patients had moderately but significantly shorter TCRB CDR3s in all four CD4+ subsets.

Losses at the gene ends were 0 bases for V and 7 bases for J; bases not matched to a gene: 4. CDR3 size: 16 residues. The germline gives CDR1 MNHNY, CDR2 SVGAGI (reference sequence). Reverse transcribing all isolated RNA meant expressed TCRB transcripts were sequenced. Data came from immunoSEQ multiplex PCR; TCRdb stores just in-frame clones and leaves some out. The table has hundreds of thousands of clones, over 13% seen once. The sample taken for sequencing was naive CD4+ T cells from blood. The source of this sequence is a man aged 18 to 30 with type 1 diabetes. V is TRBV6-6 and J is TRBJ2-2, with 11 bases fitting TRBD1. The CDR3 DNA sequence: TGTGCCAGCAGTTACTCCGGGACAGGGGGGATCGGGGAGCTGTTTTTT. Encoded protein: CASSYSGTGGIGELFF.